This TCR beta chain was captured in a study of T-cell reconstitution after alpha-beta-depleted transplantation in children. A library of TCRbeta sequences, prepared with unique molecular identifiers, was generated. Each CDR3 protein gets one entry after TCRdb re-called the PCR reads with MiXCR. The sample consists of 600,000 to 700,000 distinct CDR3 sequences, over 15% of them appearing once. CDR3 length: 16 amino acids. Germline assignment: CDR1 LGHNA and CDR2 YSLEER. V was cut by 1 base and J by 0 bases, with 12 bases left in between. The clonotype originates from a human donor who donated a stem cell graft to a child with acute myeloid leukemia. The V gene is TRBV4-3, the J gene TRBJ1-1; perhaps TRBD1 as D (6 bases). The sequencing here drew on PBMCs from the stem cell graft donor, taken from the stem cell graft. This chain's CDR3 is CASSQGAGALNTEAFF. The CDR3 region has the DNA TGCGCCAGCAGCCAAGGGGCAGGGGCCTTGAACACTGAAGCTTTCTTT.